What follows describes a single TCR beta chain. What it recognizes is unknown. These data originate in a study of PD-1 blockade in classical Hodgkin lymphoma. Whole-study results and caveats: When set against healthy donors, newly diagnosed patients were reported to show lower baseline TCR diversity. Patients were excluded if nivolumab began under 1 year after ASCT (the autologous transplant).

After autologous stem cell transplantation all patients relapsed, and prior brentuximab vedotin exposure differed between cohorts. The V gene end was trimmed by 10 bases and the J gene end by 4 bases; junction bases not matched to a gene: 15. Germline V gives CDR1 SGHNT, CDR2 YYREEE (reference sequence). The CDR3 spans 15 residues. Libraries were prepared by immunoSEQ multiplex PCR; TCRdb keeps only in-frame clonotypes and omits some of them. The sample consists of about 110,000 clones, around 89% of them appearing once. The chain recombines TRBV5-4 with TRBJ1-2, with 8 positions matching TRBD1. The TCR was taken from a human donor with classical Hodgkin lymphoma. The sequenced sample was peripheral blood mononuclear cells (PBMCs), obtained before the second cycle of nivolumab. CDR3 coding DNA: TGTGCCTGGAGGCCAGGGGGCGAGATGTCCTATGGCTACACCTTC. The encoded protein is CAWRPGGEMSYGYTF.